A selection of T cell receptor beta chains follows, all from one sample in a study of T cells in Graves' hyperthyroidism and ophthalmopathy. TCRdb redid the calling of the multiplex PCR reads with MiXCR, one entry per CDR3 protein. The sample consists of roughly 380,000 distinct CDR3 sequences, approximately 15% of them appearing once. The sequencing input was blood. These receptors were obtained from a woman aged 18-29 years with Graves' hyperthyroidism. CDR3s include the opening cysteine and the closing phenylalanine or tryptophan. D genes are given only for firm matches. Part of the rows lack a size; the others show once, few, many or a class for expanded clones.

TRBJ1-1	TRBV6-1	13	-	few	TGTGCCAGCAGTCCTTGGTTGAACACTGAAGCTTTCTTT	CASSPWLNTEAFF
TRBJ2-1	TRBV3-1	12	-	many	TGTGCCAGCAGCCAGGTCGGGGATGAGCAGTTCTTC	CASSQVGDEQFF
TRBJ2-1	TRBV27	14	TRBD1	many	TGTGCCAGCGGCGACAGGGTTTCCTACAATGAGCAGTTCTTC	CASGDRVSYNEQFF
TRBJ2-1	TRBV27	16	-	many	TGTGCCAGCAGTCCAGACCGGGCCCTATCCTACAATGAGCAGTTCTTC	CASSPDRALSYNEQFF
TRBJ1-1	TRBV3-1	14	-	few	TGTGCCAGCAGCAAACAAATGGTGGGCACTGAAGCTTTCTTT	CASSKQMVGTEAFF
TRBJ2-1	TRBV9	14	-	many	TGTGCCAGCAGCGTAGGGGGCGGGACCTATGAGCAGTTCTTC	CASSVGGGTYEQFF
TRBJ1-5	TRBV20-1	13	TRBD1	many	TGCAGTGCAGGCCGGGACAGTGATCAGCCCCAGCATTTT	CSAGRDSDQPQHF
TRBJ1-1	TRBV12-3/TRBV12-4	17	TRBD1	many	TGTGCCAGCAGTTTCCCCGGGACAGGGGGCGCCGGCACTGAAGCTTTCTTT	CASSFPGTGGAGTEAFF
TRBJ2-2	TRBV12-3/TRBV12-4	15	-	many	TGTGCCAGCCGGAGGGAGGTCGAAAGCGCCGGGGAGCTGTTTTTT	CASRREVESAGELFF
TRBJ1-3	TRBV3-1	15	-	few	TGTGCCAGCAGCCAAGATCTAGGGATGGGGAACACCATATATTTT	CASSQDLGMGNTIYF
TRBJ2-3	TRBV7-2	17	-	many	TGTGCCAGCAGCCCCGTTTCCCGCCCGGGGGGCACAGATACGCAGTATTTT	CASSPVSRPGGTDTQYF
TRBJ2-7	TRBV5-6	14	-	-	TGTGCCAGCAGCGGAGGGACGGTTTCCTACGAGCAGTACTTC	CASSGGTVSYEQYF
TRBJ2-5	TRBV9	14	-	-	TGTGCCAGCAGCGTAGATCAAGGGAAAGAGACCCAGTACTTC	CASSVDQGKETQYF
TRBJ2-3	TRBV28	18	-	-	TGTGCCAGCAGCCTACTGACAGTAGGTACCAGATACGCACCTCCTAAGTATTTT	CASSLLTVGTRYAPPKYF